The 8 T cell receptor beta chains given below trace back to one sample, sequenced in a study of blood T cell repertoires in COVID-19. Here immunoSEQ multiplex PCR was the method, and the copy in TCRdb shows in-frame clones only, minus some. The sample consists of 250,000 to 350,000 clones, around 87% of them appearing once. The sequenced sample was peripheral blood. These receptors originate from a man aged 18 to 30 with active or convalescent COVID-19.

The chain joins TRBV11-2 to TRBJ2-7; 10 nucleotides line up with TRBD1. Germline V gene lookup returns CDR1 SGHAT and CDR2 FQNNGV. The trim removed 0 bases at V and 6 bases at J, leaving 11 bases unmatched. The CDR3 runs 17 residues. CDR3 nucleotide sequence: TGTGCCAGCAGCTTAGAGCTTATGGGGACAGGGGCGGTCGAGCAGTACTTC. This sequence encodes CASSLELMGTGAVEQYF.

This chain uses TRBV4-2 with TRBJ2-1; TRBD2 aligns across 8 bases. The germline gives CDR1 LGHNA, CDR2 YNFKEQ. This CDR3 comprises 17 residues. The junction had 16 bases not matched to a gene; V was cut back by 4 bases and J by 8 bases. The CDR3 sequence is CASSRNAGLVGEDEQFF. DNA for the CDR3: TGTGCCAGCAGCCGCAATGCGGGACTAGTGGGGGAGGATGAGCAGTTCTTC.

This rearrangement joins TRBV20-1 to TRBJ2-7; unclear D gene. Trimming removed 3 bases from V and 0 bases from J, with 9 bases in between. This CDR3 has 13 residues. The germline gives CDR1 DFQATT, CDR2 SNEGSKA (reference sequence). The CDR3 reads CSASSRISYEQYF. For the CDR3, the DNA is TGCAGTGCTAGTTCCCGTATCTCCTACGAGCAGTACTTC.

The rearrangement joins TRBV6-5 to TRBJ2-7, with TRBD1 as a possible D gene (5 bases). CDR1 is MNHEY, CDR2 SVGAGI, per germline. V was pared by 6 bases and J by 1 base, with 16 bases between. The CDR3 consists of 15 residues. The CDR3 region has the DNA TGTGCCAGCAGACGGACACCGGTCCCATCCTACGAGCAGTACTTC. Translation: CASRRTPVPSYEQYF.

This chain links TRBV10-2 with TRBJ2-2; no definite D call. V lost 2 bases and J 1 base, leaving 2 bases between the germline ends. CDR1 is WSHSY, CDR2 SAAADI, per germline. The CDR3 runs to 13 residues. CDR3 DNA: TGCGCCAGCAGTGAGCAGAACACCGGGGAGCTGTTTTTT. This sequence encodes CASSEQNTGELFF.

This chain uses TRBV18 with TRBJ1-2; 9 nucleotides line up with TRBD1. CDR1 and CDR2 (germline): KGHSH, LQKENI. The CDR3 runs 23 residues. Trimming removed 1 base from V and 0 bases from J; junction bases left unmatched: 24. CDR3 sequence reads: CASSPRLAFADGTGLHSNYGYTF. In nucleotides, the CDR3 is TGTGCCAGCTCACCACGGTTGGCATTTGCCGACGGGACAGGGCTTCATTCTAACTATGGCTACACCTTC.

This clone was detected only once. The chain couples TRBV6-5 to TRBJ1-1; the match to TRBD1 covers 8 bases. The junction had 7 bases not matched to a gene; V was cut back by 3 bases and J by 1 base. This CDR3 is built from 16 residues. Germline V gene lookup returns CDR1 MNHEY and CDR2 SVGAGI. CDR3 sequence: CASSYTGQGENTEAFF. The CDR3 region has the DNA TGTGCCAGCAGTTATACAGGACAGGGCGAGAACACTGAAGCTTTCTTT.

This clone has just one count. CDR3 loop: CASGLVQWDEQFF. Written as DNA, the CDR3 is TGTGCTAGTGGTTTGGTACAGTGGGATGAGCAGTTCTTC. The chain employs TRBV12-5 and TRBJ2-1; D not certain. Germline loops: CDR1 LGHNT, CDR2 FRNRAP. V was pared by 0 bases and J by 8 bases, with 8 bases between. The CDR3 loop spans 13 amino acids. Using reference TRBV12-5 and TRBJ2-1 for the parts outside the CDR3, the full variable domain is DARVTQTPRHKVTEMGQEVTMRCQPILGHNTVFWYRQTMMQGLELLAYFRNRAPLDDSGMPKDRFSAEMPDATLATLKIQPSEPRDSAVYFCASGLVQWDEQFFGPGTRLTVL.